The rows below give T cell receptor beta chains drawn from one sample of a study of cytomegalovirus exposure and HLA in healthy donors. The method was immunoSEQ multiplex PCR; TCRdb's version includes in-frame clones alone and lacks a portion of them. The repertoire consists of over 150,000 clones, with approximately 62% occurring once and the leading ten covering approximately 1.5%. The sequencing input was PBMCs. All receptors come from a man aged 45-65 years in good health and CMV-seronegative. Both conserved end residues are part of each CDR3. A D gene is named only where the DNA matches it firmly. The size of a clone is reported for some rows only, either as once, few or many, or as a class for expanded clones.

D gene,J gene,clone size,V gene,CDR3 DNA,CDR3 protein
TRBD1,TRBJ2-7,few,TRBV29-1,TGCAGCGTTGACTCTTACGGGACAGGGAGGAACGAGCAGTACTTC,CSVDSYGTGRNEQYF
-,TRBJ1-2,-,TRBV6-5,TGTGCCAGCAGTTCCGACCGGGGGAACTATGGCTACACCTTC,CASSSDRGNYGYTF
-,TRBJ1-1,-,TRBV19,TGTGCCAGTAGTATAGTGGAGACTCTGAACACTGAAGCTTTCTTT,CASSIVETLNTEAFF
TRBD2,TRBJ2-3,-,TRBV7-8,TGTGCCAGCAGCTTGAGTAGCGGGAGAAATACGCAGTATTTT,CASSLSSGRNTQYF
-,TRBJ2-7,-,TRBV9,TGTGCCAGCAGCGGCCCCGGGAAAAACCTCTACGAGCAGTACTTC,CASSGPGKNLYEQYF
-,TRBJ2-3,-,TRBV6-1,TGCGCCTGGGGGCCTAGATACGATACGCAGTATTTT,CAWGPRYDTQYF
TRBD2,TRBJ2-1,-,TRBV9,TGTGCCAGCAGCGCTCCTAGCGGGGCAAACAATGAGCAGTTCTTC,CASSAPSGANNEQFF
-,TRBJ2-1,once,TRBV6-5,TGTGCCAGCAGCCGAGACAGGTACAATGAGCAGTTCTTC,CASSRDRYNEQFF
-,TRBJ1-6,-,TRBV6-5,TGTGCCAGCAGTTACTCGAACAGGGATAATTCACCCCTCCACTTT,CASSYSNRDNSPLHF
TRBD2,TRBJ2-1,-,TRBV7-9,TGTGCCAGCAGCTTAGAGCTAGCGGGGGCCCCCCAGTTCTTC,CASSLELAGAPQFF
TRBD2,TRBJ2-3,-,TRBV5-1,TGCGCCAGCAGGACGACTAGCGGGGGGGCAGGCGATACGCAGTATTTT,CASRTTSGGAGDTQYF
TRBD2,TRBJ2-5,-,TRBV7-2,TGTGCCAGCAGCTCCCCAGCGGGGGCGCCAAAGACCCAGTACTTC,CASSSPAGAPKTQYF
-,TRBJ2-1,-,TRBV10-1,TGCGCCAGCAGTGAGTCCCAGGTCAATGAGCAGTTCTTC,CASSESQVNEQFF
TRBD1,TRBJ1-5,-,TRBV4-2,TGTGCCAGCAGCCTAAGGGACAGGGGCCAGGGGAACAATCAGCCCCAGCATTTT,CASSLRDRGQGNNQPQHF
TRBD1,TRBJ2-4,-,TRBV18,TGTGCCAGCTCAGGGGGGACTCCCACAGGGGGAAACATTCAGTACTTC,CASSGGTPTGGNIQYF
-,TRBJ1-4,-,TRBV9,TGTGCCAGCAGCGTAGCACTAGGGGAAAAACTGTTTTTT,CASSVALGEKLFF
-,TRBJ2-1,-,TRBV5-6,TGTGCCAGCCTCCTAGTGGTTCAGGGTGAGCAGTTCTTC,CASLLVVQGEQFF
TRBD1,TRBJ1-5,-,TRBV6-1,TGTGCCAGCGCTCGAGACAGGGGTGGCAATCAGCCCCAGCATTTT,CASARDRGGNQPQHF
-,TRBJ2-5,-,TRBV6-5,TGTGCCAGCAGTTCGGGTTTGGAGGGGACCCAGTACTTC,CASSSGLEGTQYF
TRBD1,TRBJ1-4,-,TRBV9,TGTGCCAGCAGCGTACAGGGGGCTGAAAAACTGTTTTTT,CASSVQGAEKLFF
TRBD1,TRBJ2-7,-,TRBV4-1,TGCGCCAGCAGCCAAGAGCAGGGGGACTCCTACGAGCAGTACTTC,CASSQEQGDSYEQYF
-,TRBJ1-2,-,TRBV11-2,TGTGCCAGCAGCCCCCTCGGAGTGAACTATGGCTACACCTTC,CASSPLGVNYGYTF
-,TRBJ1-1,-,TRBV6-5,TGTGCCAGCAGTTCCCTGCTGGGGCAGAGTTTT,CASSSLLGQSF
TRBD1,TRBJ1-5,-,TRBV10-3,TGCGCCCTGACAGGGGCCCAGTTGAGCAATCAGCCCCAGCATTTT,CALTGAQLSNQPQHF
TRBD2,TRBJ2-3,few,TRBV15,TGTGCCACCAGAGAGGGGAGCACTAGCGGGGGGTCAGATACGCAGTATTTT,CATREGSTSGGSDTQYF
-,TRBJ1-5,few,TRBV2,TGTGCCAGCGGAGGTGGGCGGAGCAATCAGCCCCAGCATTTT,CASGGGRSNQPQHF
TRBD2,TRBJ2-6,-,TRBV27,TGTGCCAGCAGTTTGGGACGGGGGGGAAGTGGGGCCAACGTCCTGACTTTC,CASSLGRGGSGANVLTF
TRBD1,TRBJ1-5,-,TRBV6-5,TGTGCCAGCAGATCCGGGACAGGGAGCAATCAGCCCCAGCATTTT,CASRSGTGSNQPQHF
TRBD1,TRBJ1-4,few,TRBV19,TGTGCCAGTAGTATGTGGGCAGGGGGGCCTAATGAAAAACTGTTTTTT,CASSMWAGGPNEKLFF
-,TRBJ2-5,-,TRBV23-1,TGCGCCAGCATCAATAGAGAGGGAAAAGAGACCCAGTACTTC,CASINREGKETQYF
TRBD2,TRBJ2-5,-,TRBV7-2,TGTGCCAGCAGCTTAGGGCTGAGCGGGGGGCGGCGAGAGACCCAGTACTTC,CASSLGLSGGRRETQYF
-,TRBJ1-2,-,TRBV27,TGTGCCAGCAGTTTAGGCAGGGACTATGGCTACACCTTC,CASSLGRDYGYTF
TRBD1,TRBJ1-5,-,TRBV5-6,TGTGCCAGCAGCGTTGACAGGGGATCCCAGCCCCAGCATTTT,CASSVDRGSQPQHF
-,TRBJ1-2,-,TRBV12-5,TGTGCTAGTGGTTTGATACAGGGCTCTGGCTACACCTTC,CASGLIQGSGYTF
-,TRBJ1-4,-,TRBV7-9,TGTGCCAGCAGCTTGGGCAGGGGAGGGGAAAAACTGTTTTTT,CASSLGRGGEKLFF
TRBD1,TRBJ1-1,once,TRBV5-1,TGCGCCAGCAGCTTCACAGGGGCCCCGAACACTGAAGCTTTCTTT,CASSFTGAPNTEAFF
-,TRBJ2-5,-,TRBV6-6,TGTGCCAGCACCAACTCGAAGGAGACCCAGTACTTC,CASTNSKETQYF
TRBD1,TRBJ1-2,-,TRBV28,TGTGCCAGCAGTCCAACCGGGACAGGGACAGCTGGCTACACCTTC,CASSPTGTGTAGYTF
-,TRBJ1-5,-,TRBV28,TGTGCCAGCAGTTTATATCGGCGGGGGGCCAATCAGCCCCAGCATTTT,CASSLYRRGANQPQHF
-,TRBJ1-2,-,TRBV6-5,TGTGCCAGCAGTTACTGGGCAGGGGAAGGTGGCTACACCTTC,CASSYWAGEGGYTF
-,TRBJ2-1,once,TRBV19,TGTGCCAGTAGTGGCCGACTAGAGCAGTTCTTC,CASSGRLEQFF
-,TRBJ2-7,-,TRBV28,TGTGCCAGCGGCGGGAATTACGAGCAGTACTTC,CASGGNYEQYF
-,TRBJ1-5,few,TRBV5-1,TGCGCCAGCAGCTTGGGTCAGGGGCCCGATCAGCCCCAGCATTTT,CASSLGQGPDQPQHF
-,TRBJ2-7,-,TRBV27,TGTGCCAGCAGTTTATTCCGCGTGACAGGTGGTTTCTCCTACGAGCAGTACTTC,CASSLFRVTGGFSYEQYF
TRBD1,TRBJ2-5,-,TRBV2,TGTGCCAGCAGTGGAGAGGGGGCACGGGAGACCCAGTACTTC,CASSGEGARETQYF
-,TRBJ2-7,once,TRBV5-4,TGTGCCAGCAGCCCCCCGACAGGTTACGAGCAGTACTTC,CASSPPTGYEQYF
TRBD1,TRBJ2-7,once,TRBV7-9,TGTGCCAGCAGCTTAGAGGTGGGCAGGGGGCTTGGGCAGTACTTC,CASSLEVGRGLGQYF
TRBD1,TRBJ1-6,-,TRBV25-1,TGTGCCAGCAGTTCCAAGATCGGACAGGGATCTTCACCCCTCCACTTT,CASSSKIGQGSSPLHF
TRBD1,TRBJ2-1,-,TRBV7-9,TGTGCCAGCAGCTCACCTGGGAGGGACAGGGTCTACAATGAGCAGTTCTTC,CASSSPGRDRVYNEQFF
-,TRBJ2-7,-,TRBV5-1,TGCGCCAGCAGCCCCACACCCATTAGCTCCCACGAGCAGTACTTC,CASSPTPISSHEQYF
-,TRBJ1-6,-,TRBV27,TGTGCCAGCAGTTTAACCTTTACAGGCTCTCAAGGCACCCTCCACTTT,CASSLTFTGSQGTLHF
-,TRBJ2-7,-,TRBV19,TGTGCCAGTAGCTCCCCGGGCGGGACCTACGAGCAGTACTTC,CASSSPGGTYEQYF
-,TRBJ2-7,-,TRBV6-1,TGTGCCAGCATTGAGACGGGTCAGTCTTTCTACGAGCAGTACTTC,CASIETGQSFYEQYF
-,TRBJ1-1,few,TRBV7-2,TGTGCCAGCAGCTTAGGACAAACCAAGAACACTGAAGCTTTCTTT,CASSLGQTKNTEAFF
TRBD1,TRBJ2-1,-,TRBV28,TGTGCCAGCATCCTAAGAGGACAGGGGCGCGATGAGCAGTTCTTC,CASILRGQGRDEQFF
-,TRBJ2-1,few,TRBV28,TGTGCCAGCAGTTGGTCGTGGGGGGGCGATCACAATGAGCAGTTCTTC,CASSWSWGGDHNEQFF